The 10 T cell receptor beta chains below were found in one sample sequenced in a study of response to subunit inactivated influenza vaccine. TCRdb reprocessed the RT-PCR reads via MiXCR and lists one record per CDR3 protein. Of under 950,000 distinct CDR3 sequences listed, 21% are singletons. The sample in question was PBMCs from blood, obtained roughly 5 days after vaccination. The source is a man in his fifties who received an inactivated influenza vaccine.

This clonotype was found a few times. The CDR3 nucleotides read TGTGCCAGCAGCTTATTTTTCCGGACAGCTTACAATGAGCAGTTCTTC. Its translation is CASSLFFRTAYNEQFF. This rearrangement joins TRBV7-9 to TRBJ2-1; maybe TRBD1 (6 bases). V lost 2 bases, J lost 4 bases, and 15 bases lay in between. This CDR3 has 16 amino acids. CDR1 is SEHNR and CDR2 is FQNEAQ in the germline V gene (reference sequence).

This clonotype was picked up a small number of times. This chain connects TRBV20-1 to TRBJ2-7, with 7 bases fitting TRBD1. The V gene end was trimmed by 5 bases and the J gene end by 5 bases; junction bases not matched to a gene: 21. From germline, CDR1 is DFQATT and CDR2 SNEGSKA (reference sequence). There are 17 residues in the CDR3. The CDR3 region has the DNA TGCAGTGCTTGTGGGGTCGTAGGGGGCTTCGTCTGCCACGAGCAGTACTTC. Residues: CSACGVVGGFVCHEQYF.

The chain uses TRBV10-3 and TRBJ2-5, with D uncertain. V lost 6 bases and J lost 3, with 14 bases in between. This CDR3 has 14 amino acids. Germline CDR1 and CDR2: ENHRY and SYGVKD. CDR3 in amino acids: CAIRGNGPEETQYF. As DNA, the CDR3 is TGTGCCATCAGGGGAAATGGGCCGGAAGAGACCCAGTACTTC.

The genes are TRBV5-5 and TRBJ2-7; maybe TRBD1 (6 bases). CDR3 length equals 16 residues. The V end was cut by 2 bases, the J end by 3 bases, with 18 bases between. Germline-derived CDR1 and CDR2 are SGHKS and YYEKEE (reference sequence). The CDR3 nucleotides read TGTGCCAGCAGCTTCCCTTCGGGACATAATATCTACGAGCAGTACTTC. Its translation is CASSFPSGHNIYEQYF.

CDR3 amino acids: CASSKGSFSNEQFF. The CDR3 nucleotides read TGTGCCAGCAGTAAAGGATCGTTCAGCAATGAGCAGTTCTTC. The genes are TRBV5-5 and TRBJ2-1; D is unclear. The CDR3 has 14 amino acids. CDR1 and CDR2 from the germline V gene are SGHKS and YYEKEE (reference sequence). The V and J ends lost 5 bases and 6 bases respectively, with 15 bases between them. Based on the CDR3 plus reference TRBV5-5 and TRBJ2-1, the full variable domain is DAGVTQSPTHLIKTRGQQVTLRCSPISGHKSVSWYQQVLGQGPQFIFQYYEKEERGRGNFPDRFSARQFPNYSSELNVNALLLGDSALYLCASSKGSFSNEQFFGPGTRLTVL.

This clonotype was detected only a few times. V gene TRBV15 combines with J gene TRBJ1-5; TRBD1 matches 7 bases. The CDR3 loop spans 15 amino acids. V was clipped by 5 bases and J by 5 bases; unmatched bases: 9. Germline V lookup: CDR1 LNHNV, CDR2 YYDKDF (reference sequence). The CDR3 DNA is TGTGCCACCAGCCCCGAGGGGGCTTTCCATCAGCCCCAGCATTTT. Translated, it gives CATSPEGAFHQPQHF.

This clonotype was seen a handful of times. In DNA form, the CDR3 reads TGTGCCAGCAGCGCACTCAGACCGGCGGACGGCCACGATGGCTACACCTTC. Protein: CASSALRPADGHDGYTF. The chain has TRBV12-3 or TRBV12-4 and TRBJ1-2; D ambiguous. V was cut by 6 bases and J by 6 bases, with 26 bases left in between. The CDR3 totals 17 residues.

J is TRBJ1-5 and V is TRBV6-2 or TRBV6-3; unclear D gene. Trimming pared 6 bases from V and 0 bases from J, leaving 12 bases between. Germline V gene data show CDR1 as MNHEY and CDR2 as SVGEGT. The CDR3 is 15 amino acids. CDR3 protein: CASRRNSHSNQPQHF. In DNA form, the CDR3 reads TGTGCCAGCAGGAGGAACAGCCATAGCAATCAGCCCCAGCATTTT.

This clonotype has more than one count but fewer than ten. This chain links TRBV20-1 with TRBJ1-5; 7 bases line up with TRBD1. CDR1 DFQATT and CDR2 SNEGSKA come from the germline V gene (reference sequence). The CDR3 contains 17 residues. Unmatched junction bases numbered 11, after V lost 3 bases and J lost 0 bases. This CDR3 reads CSARGGSGGISNQPQHF. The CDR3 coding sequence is TGCAGTGCTAGGGGAGGGTCAGGGGGAATTAGCAATCAGCCCCAGCATTTT.

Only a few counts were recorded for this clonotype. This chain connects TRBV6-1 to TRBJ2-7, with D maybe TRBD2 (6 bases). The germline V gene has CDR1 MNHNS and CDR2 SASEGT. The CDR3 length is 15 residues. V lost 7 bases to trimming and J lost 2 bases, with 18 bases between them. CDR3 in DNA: TGTGCCAGCAAGCAAAGACTAGACCTCCCCTACGAGCAGTACTTC. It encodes CASKQRLDLPYEQYF.